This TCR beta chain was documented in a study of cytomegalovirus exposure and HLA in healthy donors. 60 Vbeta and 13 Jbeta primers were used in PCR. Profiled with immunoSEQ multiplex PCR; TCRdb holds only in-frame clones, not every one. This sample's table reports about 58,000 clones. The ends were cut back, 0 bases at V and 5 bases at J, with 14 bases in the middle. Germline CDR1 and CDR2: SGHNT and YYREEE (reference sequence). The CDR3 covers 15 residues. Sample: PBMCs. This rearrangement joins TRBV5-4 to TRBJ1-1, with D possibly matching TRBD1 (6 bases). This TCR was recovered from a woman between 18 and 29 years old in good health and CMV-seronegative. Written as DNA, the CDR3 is TGTGCCAGCAGCTTGGCCGCGAGGGGGTGGACTGAAGCTTTCTTT. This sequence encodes CASSLAARGWTEAFF.